These 10 T cell receptor beta chains came from one sample sequenced in a study of read filtering for tumor transcriptome and immune sequencing. The library was built from about 370 ng RNA with molecular barcoded adaptors for alpha/delta and beta/gamma chains. TCRdb redid the calling of the reads with MiXCR, one entry per CDR3 protein. The table includes roughly 90,000 distinct CDR3 sequences, approximately 13% detected once. Sequencing was performed on a population of CD138-negative cells sorted from bone marrow. Every receptor here comes from a donor over 35 with multiple myeloma.

This clonotype came up many times. V gene TRBV28 combines with J gene TRBJ2-2, with 8 bases lining up with TRBD2. The CDR3 runs to 14 residues. CDR1 is MDHEN, CDR2 SYDVKM, per germline. V lost 3 bases to trimming and J lost 7 bases; unmatched junction nucleotides: 4. The CDR3 here is CASSLWLAGGELFF. The CDR3 nucleotides read TGTGCCAGCAGTTTGTGGCTAGCGGGCGGGGAGCTGTTTTTT.

This clonotype was counted ten times or more. CDR3 DNA: TGTGCCAGCAGCCTTGCTCGAACAGATACGCAGTATTTT. Protein product: CASSLARTDTQYF. The chain joins TRBV7-3 to TRBJ2-3, with no clear D. Trimming shortened V by 5 bases and J by 3 bases, and 9 bases separated the two germline ends. Per germline, CDR1 SGHTA and CDR2 FQGTGA. The CDR3 has 13 amino acids.

On this clonotype: Just one base apart from a much larger clone, this may be a read error. The CDR3 ends on some other residue instead of the conserved phenylalanine or tryptophan, so this is likely a read error. This rearrangement joins TRBV19 to TRBJ1-5; D is uncertain. Germline values: CDR1 LNHDA, CDR2 SQIVND (reference sequence). The V end was cut by 7 bases, the J end by 7 bases, with 14 bases between. This CDR3 is 13 amino acids long. DNA for the CDR3: TGTGCCAGTAAACTAACGAGGGAACAGCCCCAGCATTCT. Protein: CASKLTREQPQHS.

This clonotype was seen many times. Written as DNA, the CDR3 is TGTGCCAGCAGTGAACAGGGGACCACTGAAGCTTTCTTT. It specifies CASSEQGTTEAFF. The chain joins TRBV6-5 to TRBJ1-1, with 7 nucleotides matching TRBD1. CDR1 is MNHEY and CDR2 is SVGAGI in the germline V gene. The CDR3 runs 13 residues. V gave up 5 bases and J gave up 4 bases; unmatched junction bases: 4.

This clonotype was seen repeatedly, ten times or more. CDR3 region: CSVEVGRAKNIQYF. DNA of the CDR3: TGCAGCGTTGAAGTGGGTCGAGCCAAAAACATTCAGTACTTC. This chain joins TRBV29-1 and TRBJ2-4; D not certain. The germline gives CDR1 SQVTM, CDR2 ANQGSEA. This CDR3 has 14 residues. V was shortened by 1 base and J by 0 bases, with 7 bases between the two germline ends.

This clonotype was detected many times. This chain connects TRBV20-1 to TRBJ1-5, with 7 bases identical to TRBD1. Germline lookup yields CDR1 DFQATT and CDR2 SNEGSKA (reference sequence). V trimming: 2 bases; J trimming: 1 base; junction bases outside the gene matches: 2. This CDR3 is 14 amino acids long. CDR3 bases: TGCAGTGCTAGACCAGGGGGGAGCAATCAGCCCCAGCATTTT. Protein sequence: CSARPGGSNQPQHF.

Many counts were recorded for this clonotype. The chain couples TRBV7-9 to TRBJ2-3; D unclear. The CDR3 consists of 15 residues. V was clipped by 5 bases and J by 2 bases, with 14 bases between them. The V gene's germline CDR1 is SEHNR and CDR2 FQNEAQ (reference sequence). CDR3 DNA sequence: TGTGCCAGCAGCCCTTCCACGGCTTCCACAGATACGCAGTATTTT. The encoded protein is CASSPSTASTDTQYF.

Many counts were recorded for this clonotype. The gene calls are TRBV2 and TRBJ2-2; D may correspond to TRBD1 or TRBD2 (5 bases each). CDR1 and CDR2 (germline): SNHLY, FYNNEI. There are 16 residues in the CDR3. V was clipped by 4 bases and J by 0 bases, with 12 bases between them. The CDR3 spells CASSVEGPANTGELFF. The CDR3 nucleotides read TGTGCCAGCAGTGTTGAGGGGCCCGCGAACACCGGGGAGCTGTTTTTT.

This clonotype has ten or more counts. The chain has TRBV5-1 and TRBJ2-1; 8 nucleotides align to TRBD2. This CDR3 contains 15 residues. The J segment lost 9 bases and the V segment lost 2 bases, leaving 10 bases of the junction unmatched. Per the germline V gene, CDR1 is SGHRS and CDR2 is YFSETQ. CDR3 nucleotide sequence: TGCGCCAGCAGCTTACAGGAGGCGGGAGGATCTGAGCAGTTCTTC. This gives the protein CASSLQEAGGSEQFF.

This chain connects TRBV20-1 to TRBJ2-3; D gene uncertain. The V end lost 3 bases, the J end lost 1 base, and 11 bases lay between the germline ends. Germline V CDR1 and CDR2: DFQATT, SNEGSKA (reference sequence). CDR3 size: 14 residues. CDR3 nucleotides: TGCAGTGCTAGGGTTGGCGAGGGCACAGATACGCAGTATTTT. Translated, it gives CSARVGEGTDTQYF.